A selection of T cell receptor beta chains follows, all from one sample in a study of cytomegalovirus exposure and HLA in healthy donors. Measured with immunoSEQ multiplex PCR; TCRdb has only the in-frame clones, and not every one. The sample holds under 200,000 clones, about 75% seen once. Sequencing used PBMCs. These receptors all come from a man between 45 and 60 years old in good health and CMV-seropositive. Each CDR3 is given with its conserved first and last residue.

TRBV5-5	TRBJ2-1	CASSPVGAGGPEQFF
TRBV7-9	TRBJ2-3	CASSADRVDTQYF
TRBV9	TRBJ2-7	CASSVEAASGGIYEQYF
TRBV4-1	TRBJ2-3	CASSQDPGSTDTQYF
TRBV12-5	TRBJ1-1	CASGLGQGRAFF
TRBV7-2	TRBJ2-7	CASSLILAGEQYF
TRBV6-5	TRBJ2-2	CASSFLRGELFF
TRBV7-2	TRBJ1-1	CASSLGSYTEAFF
TRBV28	TRBJ1-2	CASSFTGADGYTF
TRBV2	TRBJ1-5	CASSGGQASQPQHF
TRBV5-1	TRBJ2-7	CASSSRVAGPYEQYF
TRBV7-3	TRBJ1-1	CASSYSPGQGTEAFF
TRBV14	TRBJ2-2	CASNGVRAGELFF
TRBV7-3	TRBJ2-7	CASSTTGTGGYEQYF
TRBV10-2	TRBJ1-2	CASSKDREWGGYTF
TRBV4-1	TRBJ2-7	CASSQIRDRGYEQYF
TRBV6-5	TRBJ1-1	CASRLRTVNTEAFF
TRBV14	TRBJ1-1	CASSQVLGGTEAFF
TRBV4-1	TRBJ2-1	CASSQGLAGGYNEQFF
TRBV6-1	TRBJ2-2	CASSEPAGGIGELFF
TRBV10-3	TRBJ1-2	CAISENPPYYGYTF
TRBV2	TRBJ2-2	CASFLTTGGELFF
TRBV30	TRBJ1-4	CAWRHSSTNEKLFF
TRBV28	TRBJ2-7	CASTTGTLHEQYF
TRBV7-7	TRBJ2-5	CASSLGSGGGLAETQYF
TRBV15	TRBJ1-5	CATSRDQGGGYQPQHF
TRBV5-8	TRBJ1-5	CASSEGQPNQPQHF
TRBV11-2	TRBJ2-1	CASSLVGQGRNYNEQFF
TRBV14	TRBJ1-2	CASSQVDDRGAYGYTF
TRBV9	TRBJ2-3	CASSVGGGRTDTQYF
TRBV11-3	TRBJ1-1	CASSLQGMTEAFF
TRBV19	TRBJ1-6	CASSIGLGTPLHF
TRBV13	TRBJ2-7	CASSLRRGQRDEQYF
TRBV29-1	TRBJ2-3	CSVSRVIAGGRDTQYF
TRBV5-1	TRBJ2-2	CASSPRPTGELFF
TRBV7-2	TRBJ1-1	CASSLGPGDNTEAFF
TRBV11-2	TRBJ1-1	CASSPLKDRAFSEAFF
TRBV5-5	TRBJ1-2	CASSRSKDSWLEGYTF
TRBV28	TRBJ2-5	CASSSYHLVKETQYF
TRBV7-2	TRBJ2-3	CASSLEARGLGTDTQYF
TRBV5-1	TRBJ2-3	CASSSPDRGVTDTQYF
TRBV4-2	TRBJ2-7	CASSQVPSLAGGPSPQYF
TRBV27	TRBJ2-7	CASSLSYRGQGEQYF
TRBV28	TRBJ1-4	CASSEVRTEKLFF
TRBV7-9	TRBJ1-1	CASSKTGTGTEAFF